This T cell receptor beta chain derives from a study of T cell responses to AZD1222 COVID-19 vaccine. TCRdb's copy holds only in-frame clones and misses some; the assay was immunoSEQ multiplex PCR. The table has roughly 120,000 clones, approximately 83% seen once; the top ten hold 3.5% to 5%. On this clone itself: The target antigen is unknown.

Study conclusions and caveats: At 160-218 and 743-854, vaccine-associated CD4 TCRs were dominant, and they spanned spike. All repertoire sampling was performed exclusively after the peak T cell response. Clonal diversity was possibly underestimated, and white British individuals and females predominated among donors. Baseline seropositivity occurred in only a handful of AZD1222 recipients.

With V trimmed by 4 bases and J by 4 bases, 10 bases remained unmatched. CDR1 is SGHAT, CDR2 FQNNGV, per germline. CDR3 size: 16 residues. The input for sequencing was peripheral blood, taken on day 0 of MenACWY control vaccination. The TCR comes from an adult in good health. This rearrangement joins TRBV11-2 to TRBJ2-5; 9 nucleotides agree with TRBD1. The CDR3 spells CASSYTGTGRVETQYF. DNA for the CDR3: TGTGCCAGCAGCTACACCGGGACAGGGCGGGTAGAGACCCAGTACTTC.